This T cell receptor (beta chain) came from a study of shared clonotypes between healthy human individuals. Study-wide results and caveats: Shared clonotypes: approximately 5% naive CD4, around 3.4% naive CD8, 2.3% memory CD4, 0.4% to 0.45% memory CD8. Rarefaction curves obtained for sorted subsets showed sequencing incomplete despite large depth.

Here immunoSEQ multiplex PCR was the method, and the copy in TCRdb shows in-frame clones only, minus some. The table lists about 680,000 clones, about 74% of them singletons, with 1.5% to 2% in the top ten. Comment on this clone: Its cognate antigen is unknown.

The length of the CDR3 is 12 residues. The germline CDR1 and CDR2 sequences are MDHEN and SYDVKM. V was pared by 5 bases and J by 6 bases, with 7 bases between. The receptor was isolated from a woman in her twenties or thirties in good health. The gene calls are TRBV28 and TRBJ2-2, with D unresolved. Source material: memory CD4+ T cells sorted from blood. Stated subset: CD45RA-negative fraction. CDR3 nucleotides: TGTGCCAGCAGTCCCGCCCCCGGGGAGCTGTTTTTT. As protein: CASSPAPGELFF.